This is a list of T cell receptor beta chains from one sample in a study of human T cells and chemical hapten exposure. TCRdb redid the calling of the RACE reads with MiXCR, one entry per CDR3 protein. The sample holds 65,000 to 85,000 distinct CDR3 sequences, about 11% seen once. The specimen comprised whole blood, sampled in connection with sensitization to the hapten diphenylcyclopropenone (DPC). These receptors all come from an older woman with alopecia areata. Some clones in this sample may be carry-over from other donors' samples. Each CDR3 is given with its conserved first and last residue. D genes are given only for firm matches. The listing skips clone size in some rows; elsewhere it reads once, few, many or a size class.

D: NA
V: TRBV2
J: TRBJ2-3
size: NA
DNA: TGTGCCAGCAGCGAGGTTCTCCCTGGGGTAGATACGCAGTATTTT
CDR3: CASSEVLPGVDTQYF

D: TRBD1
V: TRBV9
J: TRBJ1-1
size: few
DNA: TGTGCCAGCAGCGGCAGGGGGGACATGAACACTGAAGCTTTCTTT
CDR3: CASSGRGDMNTEAFF

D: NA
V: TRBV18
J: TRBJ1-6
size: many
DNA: TGTGCCAGCTCACCAGTCCAGGGAGGTTCACCCCTCCACTTT
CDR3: CASSPVQGGSPLHF

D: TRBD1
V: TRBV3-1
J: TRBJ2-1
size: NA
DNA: TGTGCCAGCAGCCAGACGCCCCCGGGACAGCTGCCCAATGAGCAGTTCTTC
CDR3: CASSQTPPGQLPNEQFF

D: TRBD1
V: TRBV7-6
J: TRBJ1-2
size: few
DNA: TGTGCCAGCAGCTATACAGGGGGCAGCGGCTACACCTTC
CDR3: CASSYTGGSGYTF

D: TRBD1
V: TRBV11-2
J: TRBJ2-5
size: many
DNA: TGTGCCAGCAGCTTATTTCCGCGGACAGGGCAAGAGACCCAGTACTTC
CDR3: CASSLFPRTGQETQYF

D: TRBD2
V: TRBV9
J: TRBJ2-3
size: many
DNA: TGTGCCAGCAGCGTAGCCAGCGGGGCTTCAGATACGCAGTATTTT
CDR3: CASSVASGASDTQYF

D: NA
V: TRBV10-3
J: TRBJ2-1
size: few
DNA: TGTGCCACGCGGATTAACGATGAGCAGTTCTTC
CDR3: CATRINDEQFF

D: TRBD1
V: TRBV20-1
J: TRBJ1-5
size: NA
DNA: TGCAGTGCTGTGCCAGGGGGCGGATTTCAGCCCCAGCATTTT
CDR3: CSAVPGGGFQPQHF

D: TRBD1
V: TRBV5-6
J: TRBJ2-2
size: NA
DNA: TGTGCCAGCAGCTTGGACACAGGGGAGTGGACCGGGGAGCTGTTTTTT
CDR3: CASSLDTGEWTGELFF

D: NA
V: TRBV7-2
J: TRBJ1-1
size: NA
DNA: TGTGCCAGCAGCTTAGTACTCCTCACGAACACTGAAGCTTTCTTT
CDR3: CASSLVLLTNTEAFF

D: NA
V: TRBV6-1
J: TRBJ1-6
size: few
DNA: TGTGCCAGCAGCTTCAGGGGACATGATTCACCCCTCCACTTT
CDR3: CASSFRGHDSPLHF

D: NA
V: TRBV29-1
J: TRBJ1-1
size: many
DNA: TGCAGCGGGTCTGGGGACACTCGCACTGAAGCTTTCTTT
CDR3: CSGSGDTRTEAFF

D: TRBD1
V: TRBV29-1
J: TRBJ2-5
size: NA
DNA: TGCAGCGTTGATCAGGGACAGGGGTTCGGAGAGACCCAGTACTTC
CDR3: CSVDQGQGFGETQYF

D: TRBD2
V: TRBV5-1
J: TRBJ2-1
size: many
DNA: TGCGCCAGCAGCTTGTTAGCGGGGCCAGGGGATGAGCAGTTCTTC
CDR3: CASSLLAGPGDEQFF

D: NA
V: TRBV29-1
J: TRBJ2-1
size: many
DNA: TGCAGCGTTGACGAAATTGGTGAGGCCCCATCCAATGAGCAGTTCTTC
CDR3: CSVDEIGEAPSNEQFF

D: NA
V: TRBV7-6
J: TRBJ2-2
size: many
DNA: TGTGCCAGCAGCTCGCCGGTCAGGGCGAACACCGGGGAGCTGTTTTTT
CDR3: CASSSPVRANTGELFF

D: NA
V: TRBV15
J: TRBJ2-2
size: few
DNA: TGTGCCACCTGGAGGGGCACCGGGGAGCTGTTTTTT
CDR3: CATWRGTGELFF

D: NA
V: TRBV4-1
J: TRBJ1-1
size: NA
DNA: TGCGCCAGCAGCCAGATGAGTCAATATAGCGCTGAAGCTTTCTTT
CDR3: CASSQMSQYSAEAFF

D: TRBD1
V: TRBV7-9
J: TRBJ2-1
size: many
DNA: TGTGCCAGCAGCTTAGCATGGACAGGGGGCAATGAGCAGTTCTTC
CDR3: CASSLAWTGGNEQFF

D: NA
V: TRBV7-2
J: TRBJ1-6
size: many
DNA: TGTGCCAGCAGCTTAGCGAAGCGAGATAATTCACCCCTCCACTTT
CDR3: CASSLAKRDNSPLHF

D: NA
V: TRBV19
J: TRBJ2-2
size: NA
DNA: TGTGCCAGTAGTATAGTCGGGGGGAACACCGGGGAGCTGTTTTTT
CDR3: CASSIVGGNTGELFF

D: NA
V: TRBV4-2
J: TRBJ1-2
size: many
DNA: TGTGCCAGCAGTGCAGGGGCCGACTATGGCTACACCTTC
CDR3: CASSAGADYGYTF

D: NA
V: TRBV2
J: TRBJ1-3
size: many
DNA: TGTGCCAGCAGTGGTTCAGGGGCCGCCTTGCCGGGTTCTGGAAACACCATATATTTT
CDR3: CASSGSGAALPGSGNTIYF

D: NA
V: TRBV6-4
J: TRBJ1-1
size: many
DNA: TGTGCCAGCAGTGACGAAGCAGGGACTGAAGCTTTCTTT
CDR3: CASSDEAGTEAFF

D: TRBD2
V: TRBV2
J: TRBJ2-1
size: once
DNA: TGTGCCAGCCTGGGGGGGTACAATGAGCAGTTCTTC
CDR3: CASLGGYNEQFF

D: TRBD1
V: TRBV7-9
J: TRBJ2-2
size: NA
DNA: TGTGCCAGCAACCAAAACAGGGGGTTCACCGGGGAGCTGTTTTTT
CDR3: CASNQNRGFTGELFF

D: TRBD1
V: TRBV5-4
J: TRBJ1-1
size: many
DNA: TGTGCCAGCAGCCCCCGGACAGGAGACACTGAAGCTTTCTTT
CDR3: CASSPRTGDTEAFF

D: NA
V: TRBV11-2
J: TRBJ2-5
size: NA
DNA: TGTGCCAGCAGCTTATTTATCGCAGGAGAGACCCAGTACTTC
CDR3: CASSLFIAGETQYF

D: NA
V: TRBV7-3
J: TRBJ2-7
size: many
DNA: TGTGCCAGCAGCTTATTTCCCGGGACGGACTACGAGCAGTACTTC
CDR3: CASSLFPGTDYEQYF

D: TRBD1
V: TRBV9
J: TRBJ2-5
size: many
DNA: TGTGCCAGCAGCGGGGGACAGCAAGAGACCCAGTACTTC
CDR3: CASSGGQQETQYF

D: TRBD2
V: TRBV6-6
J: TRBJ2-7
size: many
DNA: TGTGCCAGCAGTTTCCCGGCTAGCGGGGGGTCCACCTACGAGCAGTACTTC
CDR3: CASSFPASGGSTYEQYF

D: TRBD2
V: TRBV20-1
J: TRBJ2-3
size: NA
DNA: TGCAGTGCTACCGGACTAGCGTTAGATACGCAGTATTTT
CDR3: CSATGLALDTQYF

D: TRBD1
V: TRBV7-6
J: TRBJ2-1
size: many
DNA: TGTGCCAGCAGCACCCAGGGACAGGGGGCGTGGGATGAGCAGTTCTTC
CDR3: CASSTQGQGAWDEQFF

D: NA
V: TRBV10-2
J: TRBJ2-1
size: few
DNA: TGCGCCAGCAGTGAGTGGGGCCCGAGGACTGTTGCCTACAATGAGCAGTTCTTC
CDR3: CASSEWGPRTVAYNEQFF

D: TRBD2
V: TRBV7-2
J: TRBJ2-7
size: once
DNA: TGTGCCAGCAGCTTTCAACTAGCGGACCTATACGAGCAGTACTTC
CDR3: CASSFQLADLYEQYF

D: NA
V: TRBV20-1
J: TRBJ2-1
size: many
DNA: TGCAGTGCTAGAGAAGATACTAGCCCCAGCTCCTACAATGAGCAGTTCTTC
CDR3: CSAREDTSPSSYNEQFF

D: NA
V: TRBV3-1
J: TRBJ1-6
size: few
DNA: TGTGCCAGCAGCTCACGGCAGCCGGACGGTTCACCCCTCCACTTT
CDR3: CASSSRQPDGSPLHF

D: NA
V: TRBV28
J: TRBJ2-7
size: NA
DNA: TGTGCCAGCAGTCCCAAGGGGTACGAGCAGTACTTC
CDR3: CASSPKGYEQYF

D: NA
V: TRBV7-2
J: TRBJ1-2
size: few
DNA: TGTGCCAGCAGCTTAGGGCAGGGTGACTATGGCTACACCTTC
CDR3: CASSLGQGDYGYTF

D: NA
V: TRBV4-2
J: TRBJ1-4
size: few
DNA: TGTGCCAGCAGCCAAGATTGGGGTGGAACTAATGAAAAACTGTTTTTT
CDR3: CASSQDWGGTNEKLFF

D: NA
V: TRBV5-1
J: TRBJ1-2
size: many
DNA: TGCGCCAGCAGCGACACAACCTATGGCTACACCTTC
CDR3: CASSDTTYGYTF

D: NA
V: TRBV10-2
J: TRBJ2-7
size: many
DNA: TGCGCCAGCAGTGAGGGGGGGGCTAACTACGAGCAGTACTTC
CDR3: CASSEGGANYEQYF

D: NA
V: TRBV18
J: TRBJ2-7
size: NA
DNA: TGTGCCAGCTCACCACCAGCAGGGGGGCCCTACGAGCAGTACTTC
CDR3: CASSPPAGGPYEQYF

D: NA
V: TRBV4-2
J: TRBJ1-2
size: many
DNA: TGTGCCAGCAGCCAAGGCCCTCCGGGGGGCGATGGGTATGGCTACACCTTC
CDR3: CASSQGPPGGDGYGYTF

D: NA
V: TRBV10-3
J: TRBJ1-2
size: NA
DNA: TGTGCCAGAAAAAATGGCTACACCTTC
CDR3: CARKNGYTF

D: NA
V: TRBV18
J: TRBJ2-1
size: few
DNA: TGTGCCAGCTCACCACCCCAAAATGAGCAGTTCTTC
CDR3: CASSPPQNEQFF

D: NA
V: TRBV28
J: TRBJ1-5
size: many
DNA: TGTGCCAGCAGTTTGGGGCAGGGGCTACAGCCCCAGCATTTT
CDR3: CASSLGQGLQPQHF

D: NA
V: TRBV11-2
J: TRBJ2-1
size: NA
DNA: TGTGCCAGCAGCGGACGGGCTAGAGGCTCCTACAATGAGCAGTTCTTC
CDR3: CASSGRARGSYNEQFF

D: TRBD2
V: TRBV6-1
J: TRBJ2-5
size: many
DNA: TGTGCCAGCCAGCGGGGGATTACGATAGAGACCCAGTACTTC
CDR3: CASQRGITIETQYF

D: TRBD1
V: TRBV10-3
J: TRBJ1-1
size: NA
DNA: TGTGCCATCAGTGAATACAGGGGAGATAGGTCTATGAACACTGAAGCTTTCTTT
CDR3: CAISEYRGDRSMNTEAFF

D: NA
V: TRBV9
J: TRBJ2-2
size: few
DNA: TGTGCCAGCAGCGTAGCTGGGGTAGCCGGGGAGCTGTTTTTT
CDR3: CASSVAGVAGELFF

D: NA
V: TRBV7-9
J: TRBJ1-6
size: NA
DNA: TGTGCCAGCAGCTCCAGGGGAAGCTCCTATAATTCACCCCTCCACTTT
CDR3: CASSSRGSSYNSPLHF

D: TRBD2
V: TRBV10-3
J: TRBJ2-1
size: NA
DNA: TGTGCCATCAGTGGCGCAGCGGGGGGTGACAATGAGCAGTTCTTC
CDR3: CAISGAAGGDNEQFF

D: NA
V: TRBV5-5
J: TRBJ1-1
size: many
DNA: TGTGCCAGCAGCCCCTACAGGGTCCCGAACACTGAAGCTTTCTTT
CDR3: CASSPYRVPNTEAFF

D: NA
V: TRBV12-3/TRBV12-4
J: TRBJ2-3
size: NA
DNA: TGTGCCAGCAGTTTCTCAATAGCTACAACAGGGATTCTGAATACGCAGTATTTT
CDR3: CASSFSIATTGILNTQYF

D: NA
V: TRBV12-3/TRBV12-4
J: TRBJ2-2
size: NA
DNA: TGTGCCAGCCGAAAAGACGGGGAGCTGTTTTTT
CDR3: CASRKDGELFF

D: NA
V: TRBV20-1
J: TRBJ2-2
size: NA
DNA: TGCAGTGCTAGAATGGCCATCACCGGGGAGCTGTTTTTT
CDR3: CSARMAITGELFF

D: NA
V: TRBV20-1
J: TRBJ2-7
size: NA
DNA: TGCAGTGCTCGTCCTAGCAGAGGCGGACGCGAGCAGTACTTC
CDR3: CSARPSRGGREQYF